Listed here are 23 T cell receptor beta chains from one sample, sequenced in a study of cytomegalovirus exposure and HLA in healthy donors. PCR primers comprised 60 Vbeta and 13 Jbeta primers. Profiled with immunoSEQ multiplex PCR; TCRdb holds only in-frame clones, not every one. The sample yields tens of thousands of clones, over 9% seen once. Sequencing was performed on PBMCs. These receptors were obtained from a man aged 55 to 70 in good health and CMV-seropositive.

The rearrangement links TRBV5-1 to TRBJ2-2; TRBD2 matches at 10 bases. The V gene's germline CDR1 is SGHRS and CDR2 YFSETQ. The CDR3 contains 19 residues. With 4 bases clipped from V and 0 bases from J, the junction kept 12 bases outside the gene matches. CDR3 region: CASSPDGSGGTSNTGELFF. CDR3 nucleotide sequence: TGCGCCAGCAGCCCCGATGGTAGCGGGGGGACATCGAACACCGGGGAGCTGTTTTTT.

The gene calls are TRBV2 and TRBJ2-1; perhaps TRBD2 as D (5 bases). CDR3 size: 12 residues. Germline V gives CDR1 SNHLY, CDR2 FYNNEI. Trimming cost V 4 bases and J 10 bases, with 11 bases left between them. CDR3 bases: TGTGCCAGCAGTGTGGACTGGATAGAGCAGTTCTTC. This sequence encodes CASSVDWIEQFF.

The chain uses TRBV18 and TRBJ2-1; TRBD2 aligns across 11 bases. Per germline, CDR1 KGHSH and CDR2 LQKENI. V lost 2 bases and J lost 6; bases outside the gene matches: 9. The CDR3 sequence is 17 residues long. The CDR3 DNA reads as TGTGCCAGCTCACCAATCGTCGGGACTAGCGGCTCCAATGAGCAGTTCTTC. Its protein is CASSPIVGTSGSNEQFF.

This clone was detected only a few times. J is TRBJ1-4 and V is TRBV30; 11 bases are a match to TRBD1. V lost 7 bases to trimming and J lost 8 bases; unmatched junction nucleotides: 6. The CDR3 is 13 residues long. Germline values: CDR1 GTSNPN, CDR2 SVGIG (reference sequence). Written as DNA, the CDR3 is TGTGCCTTCATGGACAGGGGGCAGGAAAAACTGTTTTTT. Translating gives CAFMDRGQEKLFF. The entire variable domain, with the rest obtained from reference TRBV30 and TRBJ1-4, is as follows: SQTIHQWPATLVQPVGSPLSLECTVEGTSNPNLYWYRQAAGRGLQLLFYSVGIGQISSEVPQNLSASRPQDRQFILSSKKLLLSDSGFYLCAFMDRGQEKLFFGSGTQLSVL.

This clone appeared a few times. J is TRBJ2-7 and V is TRBV30; 9 bases agree with TRBD2. Losses at the gene ends were 0 bases for V and 7 bases for J; bases not matched to a gene: 7. CDR1 is GTSNPN and CDR2 is SVGIG in the germline V gene (reference sequence). The CDR3 covers 14 residues. Here the CDR3 reads CAWSVGLATGEQYF. The CDR3 bases are TGTGCCTGGAGTGTAGGACTAGCGACTGGGGAGCAGTACTTC.

V and J are TRBV7-9 and TRBJ2-7; D is perhaps TRBD2 (6 bases). CDR3 length equals 14 residues. Germline V gene data show CDR1 as SEHNR and CDR2 as FQNEAQ (reference sequence). V lost 3 bases and J lost 3, with 12 bases in between. CDR3 DNA sequence: TGTGCCAGCAGCTTCGGGGGAGAAGGCTACGAGCAGTACTTC. Encoded protein: CASSFGGEGYEQYF.

The chain employs TRBV4-1 and TRBJ2-1; 9 positions agree with TRBD2. This CDR3 has 16 amino acids. Unmatched junction bases numbered 8, after V lost 4 bases and J lost 4 bases. Germline loops: CDR1 MGHRA, CDR2 YSYEKL. CDR3 DNA: TGCGCCAGCAGCCTTAGCGGGAGTGGTGAATACAATGAGCAGTTCTTC. It yields the protein CASSLSGSGEYNEQFF.

V and J are TRBV27 and TRBJ1-1; 8 bases align to TRBD1. J gave up 0 bases and V 6 bases, and 3 bases lay outside the gene matches. The CDR3 has 14 amino acids. Germline V gene lookup returns CDR1 MNHEY and CDR2 SMNVEV (reference sequence). CDR3 DNA: TGTGCCAGCAGGGACAGGGATATGAACACTGAAGCTTTCTTT. This sequence encodes CASRDRDMNTEAFF.

The rearrangement joins TRBV19 to TRBJ1-5, with a weak D call TRBD1 (5 bases). The CDR3 is made up of 14 amino acids. The V gene's germline CDR1 is LNHDA and CDR2 SQIVND (reference sequence). The ends were cut back, 5 bases at V and 2 bases at J, with 10 bases in the middle. This chain's CDR3 is CASSSPQGNQPQHF. The CDR3 nucleotides read TGTGCCAGTAGTTCCCCACAGGGCAATCAGCCCCAGCATTTT. Complete variable domain (other parts from reference TRBV19 and TRBJ1-5): DGGITQSPKYLFRKEGQNVTLSCEQNLNHDAMYWYRQDPGQGLRLIYYSQIVNDFQKGDIAEGYSVSREKKESFPLTVTSAQKNPTAFYLCASSSPQGNQPQHFGDGTRLSIL.

This clone turned up a few times. The rearrangement uses TRBV19 and TRBJ2-1; perhaps TRBD1 as D (5 bases). The germline V gene has CDR1 LNHDA and CDR2 SQIVND (reference sequence). The ends were cut back, 8 bases at V and 2 bases at J, with 10 bases in the middle. The length of the CDR3 is 13 residues. The CDR3 DNA reads TGTGCCAGTCACGTGGGGCCCTACAATGAGCAGTTCTTC. Amino acid sequence: CASHVGPYNEQFF.

This clone was seen only a few times. The CDR3 loop reads CASITEGTEAFF. CDR3 in DNA: TGTGCCAGCATCACGGAGGGCACTGAAGCTTTCTTT. The chain uses TRBV28 and TRBJ1-1, with D unclear. The CDR3 is 12 amino acids. Germline loops: CDR1 MDHEN, CDR2 SYDVKM. V was clipped by 7 bases and J by 4 bases, with 10 bases between them.

In this sample, this clone turned up a few times. The genes are TRBV6-5 and TRBJ2-7, with 9 nucleotides matching TRBD1. Germline trimming cut 5 bases from V and 0 bases from J; bases unmatched to any gene: 5. Looked up from germline, CDR1 is MNHEY and CDR2 is SVGAGI. This CDR3 region has 15 residues. CDR3: CASSNRGQGSYEQYF. The CDR3 coding sequence is TGTGCCAGCAGTAACAGGGGGCAGGGCTCCTACGAGCAGTACTTC.

This chain uses TRBV19 with TRBJ1-3; D uncertain. From germline, CDR1 is LNHDA and CDR2 SQIVND (reference sequence). The CDR3 length is 14 residues. V dropped 3 bases and J dropped 0 bases, with 6 bases sitting between them. As DNA, the CDR3 is TGTGCCAGTAGTATGGCAGTCTCTGGAAACACCATATATTTT. Protein sequence: CASSMAVSGNTIYF.

V usage is TRBV19 and J usage is TRBJ1-6; no clear D gene. Germline CDR1 and CDR2: LNHDA and SQIVND (reference sequence). The CDR3 length is 16 residues. V gave up 4 bases and J gave up 0 bases, with 10 bases separating them. The CDR3 is CASSSGMSSYNSPLHF. The CDR3 region has the DNA TGTGCCAGTAGTAGCGGGATGAGCTCCTATAATTCACCCCTCCACTTT.

In the case of this clone: Within the sample, other DNA sequences also encode this same CDR3. The V call is TRBV2, the J call TRBJ2-6, with D possibly TRBD1 on 6 matching bases. Trimming shortened V by 1 base and J by 4 bases, and 11 bases separated the two germline ends. CDR3 length equals 16 residues. In germline, CDR1 is SNHLY, CDR2 FYNNEI. The chain's CDR3 is CASSEERGSGANVLTF. The CDR3 DNA is TGTGCCAGCAGTGAAGAAAGGGGGTCCGGGGCCAACGTCCTGACTTTC.

A remark on this clone: Other DNA variants within this sample encode the same CDR3. V and J are TRBV7-9 and TRBJ2-3, with 7 bases lining up with TRBD2. CDR3 length: 15 residues. Unmatched junction bases numbered 8, after V lost 6 bases and J lost 2 bases. Germline V gene lookup returns CDR1 SEHNR and CDR2 FQNEAQ (reference sequence). CDR3 bases: TGTGCCAGCAGTTCAAGCGGGACTCCCACAGATACGCAGTATTTT. It yields the protein CASSSSGTPTDTQYF.

This chain connects TRBV4-1 to TRBJ2-7, with 8 bases fitting TRBD1. The V gene's germline CDR1 is MGHRA and CDR2 YSYEKL. The CDR3 sequence is 18 residues long. Germline trimming cut 2 bases from V and 4 bases from J; bases unmatched to any gene: 16. CDR3 loop: CASSQSDLGQGGRYEQYV. Here the CDR3 DNA reads TGCGCCAGCAGCCAATCTGACCTAGGACAGGGAGGTCGGTACGAGCAGTACGTC.

Notes on this clone: A read error may produce the germline difference seen at one junction end. The rearrangement links TRBV30 to TRBJ2-5; possible D gene TRBD1, 5 bases. CDR3 length: 12 residues. The germline V gene has CDR1 GTSNPN and CDR2 SVGIG (reference sequence). CDR3 protein: CASELGQETRYF. CDR3 DNA: TGTGCCTCCGAGCTCGGACAAGAGACCCGGTACTTC.

This clone was seen once. V and J are TRBV18 and TRBJ2-2, with TRBD1 matching 8 bases. The length of the CDR3 is 16 residues. Trimming cost V 10 bases and J 0 bases; bases outside gene matches: 10. In germline, CDR1 is KGHSH, CDR2 LQKENI. The CDR3: CAMTTGVLSNTGELFF. In DNA, the CDR3 is TGTGCCATGACGACAGGGGTCCTTTCGAACACCGGGGAGCTGTTTTTT.

The chain carries TRBV30 and TRBJ1-1, with 8 positions matching TRBD1. The germline gives CDR1 GTSNPN, CDR2 SVGIG (reference sequence). The ends lost 0 bases at V and 3 bases at J; junction bases unmatched: 3. The CDR3 totals 14 residues. The DNA for the CDR3 is TGTGCCTGGAGTGTAACAGGGGGTTACACTGAAGCTTTCTTT. This sequence encodes CAWSVTGGYTEAFF.

The genes are TRBV30 and TRBJ1-5, with D uncertain. V dropped 0 bases and J dropped 9 bases, with 18 bases sitting between them. This CDR3 spans 15 amino acids. Germline lookup yields CDR1 GTSNPN and CDR2 SVGIG (reference sequence). CDR3 bases: TGTGCCTGGAGTGTATTAACAGCCTCGTATGGGCCCCAGCATTTT. Translating it yields CAWSVLTASYGPQHF.

The V call is TRBV25-1, the J call TRBJ1-1; 7 bases are shared with TRBD1. This CDR3 has 16 residues. The V gene end was trimmed by 2 bases and the J gene end by 2 bases; junction bases not matched to a gene: 8. Germline CDR1 MGHDK, CDR2 SYGVNS. CDR3: CASSEVWGTENTEAFF. In nucleotides, the CDR3 is TGTGCCAGCAGTGAAGTTTGGGGGACAGAAAACACTGAAGCTTTCTTT.

The chain combines TRBV11-2 with TRBJ2-2; unclear D gene. In germline, CDR1 is SGHAT, CDR2 FQNNGV. This CDR3 region has 12 residues. V gave up 3 bases and J gave up 7 bases, with 6 bases separating them. The CDR3 here is CASSFPGGELFF. The CDR3 DNA sequence: TGTGCCAGCAGCTTCCCGGGCGGGGAGCTGTTTTTT.